One and the same sample provided the 26 T cell receptor delta chains below, sequenced in a study of gamma-delta chains in newborns, infants, children. TCRdb redid clone calling on the reads using CATT. Of 8,900 or so delta-chain clones detected, about 1.6% appear once; the ten largest clones hold roughly 8.5%. Specimen: blood. All receptors derive from a child who was a newborn, infant or young child, either healthy, febrile or measles-vaccinated (not recorded which).

Judged by abundance, this clone is medium-sized. The sample carries other DNA sequences with the same CDR3. The CDR3 region is CALGTPGLPLYWGIKYTDKLIF. CDR3 sequence (DNA): TGTGCTCTTGGGACCCCCGGCCTTCCCCTTTACTGGGGGATTAAGTACACCGATAAACTCATCTTT. The rearrangement uses TRDV1 and TRDJ1, with 10 positions matching TRDD3. CDR1 and CDR2 (germline): TSWWSYY, QGS. With 5 bases clipped from V and 0 bases from J, the junction kept 24 bases outside the gene matches. CDR3 size: 22 residues.

In this sample, this clone turned up a few times. With only one base between it and a far larger clone, this is likely a read error. Other DNA sequences in the sample encode the same CDR3. V gene TRDV2 combines with J gene TRDJ1; TRDD3 aligns across 7 bases. Germline-derived CDR1 and CDR2 are GEAIGNYY and EKD. V lost 0 bases, J lost 3 bases, and 3 bases stayed unmatched. CDR3 length equals 14 residues. The CDR3 nucleotides are TGTGCCTGTGACACCGTGCTGGGGGCCGATAAACTCATCTTT. This encodes CACDTVLGADKLIF.

Comment on this clone: The amino acid sequence in TCRdb belongs to a much larger clone and departs from this DNA's translation at residue 8, likely a sequencing read error; the sequence shown is translated from the DNA. This rearrangement joins TRDV2 to TRDJ3; possibly TRDD3 for D (5 bases). Germline V gene lookup returns CDR1 GEAIGNYY and CDR2 EKD. The CDR3 contains 18 residues. Between the trimmed V and J ends, which lost 0 bases and 1 base, there was a span of 12 bases. CDR3 nucleotide sequence: TGTGCCTGTGACACCGTGGGGAATATTTCCTGGGACACCCGACAGATGTTTTTC. This gives the protein CACDTVGNISWDTRQMFF.

Remarks on this clone: TCRdb attributes to this sequence the protein of a much larger clone, which differs from the DNA translation at residue 5; a read error is likely, and the protein displayed is translated from the DNA. This sequence joins TRDV2 and TRDJ1, with 12 bases that match TRDD3. V shed 2 bases, J shed 1 base, and the junction held 7 bases outside the gene matches. The CDR3 length is 17 residues. Germline V gives CDR1 GEAIGNYY, CDR2 EKD. The CDR3 protein is CACDIGLGDTGTDKLIF. CDR3 in DNA: TGTGCCTGTGACATCGGGCTGGGGGATACGGGCACCGATAAACTCATCTTT.

For this clone: A much larger clone differs by one base, so this may be a read error. The sample carries other DNA sequences with the same CDR3. The chain uses TRDV1 and TRDJ1, with D hard to call. Germline CDR1 TSWWSYY, CDR2 QGS. With 9 bases removed from V and 3 bases from J, the gap between germline ends came to 14 bases. The CDR3 has 13 amino acids. The CDR3 region has the DNA TGTGCTCTCGAGATGGTTGCCGCCGATAAACTCATCTTT. This translates into CALEMVAADKLIF.

The table lists this clone with a few counts. The junction differs from germline at one of its ends, possibly a read error. The J gene is TRDJ1, the V gene TRDV1; TRDD3 agrees at 10 bases. In germline, CDR1 is TSWWSYY, CDR2 QGS. This CDR3 region has 19 residues. The CDR3 loop is CALGEKKAYWGMNTDKLTF. The DNA for the CDR3 is TGTGCTCTTGGGGAAAAGAAGGCTTACTGGGGGATGAACACCGATAAACTCACCTTT.

The chain couples TRDV1 to TRDJ1; TRDD3 aligns across 12 bases. Losses at the gene ends were 2 bases for V and 6 bases for J; bases not matched to a gene: 19. CDR1 and CDR2 (germline): TSWWSYY, QGS. The CDR3 consists of 20 residues. The CDR3 nucleotides read TGTGCTCTTGGGGAAAGGCTTGGGCCTTCCTTCACTGGGGGATACAATAAACTCATCTTT. This codes for CALGERLGPSFTGGYNKLIF.

On this clone: TCRdb gives a protein that differs at residue 17 from what the DNA encodes, so the protein here is translated from the DNA. The chain uses TRDV1 and TRDJ1, with TRDD3 identical over 8 bases. The CDR3 consists of 19 residues. The V gene's germline CDR1 is TSWWSYY and CDR2 QGS. CDR3 bases: TGCGCTCTTGGGGCCCGAGGGTCACTGGGGGGGCCTTTCACCGATAAACCCATCTTT. It encodes CALGARGSLGGPFTDKPIF.

This clone is categorized as medium-sized (0.01 to 0.1%). The rearrangement joins TRDV3 to TRDJ1; 8 bases line up with TRDD3. This CDR3 comprises 15 residues. Per germline, CDR1 TVYSNPD and CDR2 GDNSRS (reference sequence). The V segment lost 3 bases and the J segment 4 bases; nucleotides outside the gene matches: 13. The CDR3 here is CAFRASPGGYDKLIF. The CDR3 DNA reads TGTGCCTTCCGGGCCTCTCCGGGGGGATACGATAAACTCATCTTT.

The chain employs TRDV1 and TRDJ1; TRDD3 aligns across 9 bases. With 3 bases clipped from V and 1 base from J, the junction kept 24 bases outside the gene matches. The CDR3 runs 22 residues. Germline values: CDR1 TSWWSYY, CDR2 QGS. The DNA for the CDR3 is TGTGCTCTTGGGGATCCAACCCCATCCTCACTGGGGGAACGCTACCGCACCGATAAACTCATCTTT. Translation: CALGDPTPSSLGERYRTDKLIF.

This clone is medium-sized (0.01 to 0.1%) in the sample. The rearrangement joins TRDV1 to TRDJ3, with 8 nucleotides matching TRDD3. Germline values: CDR1 TSWWSYY, CDR2 QGS. This CDR3 has 19 amino acids. Germline trimming cut 2 bases from V and 1 base from J; bases unmatched to any gene: 7. In nucleotides, the CDR3 is TGTGCTCTTGGGGAAAGGGGATACTTTAAATCCTGGGACACCCGACAGATGTTTTTC. Its translation: CALGERGYFKSWDTRQMFF.

This clone has only a few counts. A far larger clone is just one base off, so this is likely a read error. Other nucleotide sequences from this sample produce the same CDR3. V usage is TRDV2 and J usage is TRDJ3; 8 bases agree with TRDD3. The germline V gene has CDR1 GEAIGNYY and CDR2 EKD. The CDR3 runs to 19 residues. The CDR3 protein is CACDRVLGVSSWDTRQMFF. The CDR3 DNA reads TGTGCCTGCGACAGAGTACTGGGGGTCAGCTCCTGGGACACCCGACAGATGTTTTTC.

Notes on this clone: The protein TCRdb gives is from a much larger clone and does not agree with this DNA's translation at residue 13, likely a read error; the protein shown here comes from the DNA. This chain uses TRDV2 with TRDJ1; 7 bases are shared with TRDD3. CDR3 length: 17 amino acids. Germline V gene sequence: CDR1 GEAIGNYY, CDR2 EKD. This chain's CDR3 is CACDKRWGRVYTGKLIF. The CDR3, as DNA: TGTGCCTGTGACAAGCGGTGGGGGAGGGTGTACACCGGTAAACTCATCTTT.

In the case of this clone: The protein that TCRdb holds for this DNA derives from a much larger clone and differs from the translated DNA at residue 10, which likely indicates a read error; the protein shown here is translated from the DNA. The V call is TRDV1, the J call TRDJ1; D is uncertain. The CDR3 runs 20 residues. Trimming took off 2 bases at V and 3 bases at J, with 28 bases between the two ends. Germline-derived CDR1 and CDR2 are TSWWSYY and QGS. CDR3 nucleotides: TGTGCTCTTGGGGAAGCCAGGATCCTGTACTGCACTGAAAAACCCGATAAACTCATCTTT. As protein: CALGEARILYCTEKPDKLIF.

This clone is categorized as medium-sized. Additional DNA sequences in this sample encode the identical CDR3. This chain joins TRDV1 and TRDJ1, with 12 nucleotides matching TRDD3. CDR1 and CDR2 (germline): TSWWSYY, QGS. Losses at the gene ends were 0 bases for V and 8 bases for J; bases not matched to a gene: 16. CDR3 size: 19 residues. CDR3 in DNA: TGTGCTCTTGGGGAACTGAGGAACTCCTTCTGGGGGATACGGATAAAACTCATCTTT. Protein: CALGELRNSFWGIRIKLIF.

This clone was seen only a few times. TCRdb pairs this DNA with a much larger clone's protein that differs at residue 13, likely a read error; the protein shown was translated from the DNA. V is TRDV2 and J is TRDJ3; D may be TRDD3 (6 bases). CDR3 size: 17 residues. From germline, CDR1 is GEAIGNYY and CDR2 EKD. The CDR3, as DNA: TGTGCCTGTGACACCGTGATGGGGGCCTGGGACACCCAACAGATGTTTTTC. Amino acid sequence: CACDTVMGAWDTQQMFF.

This clone was found a few times. The chain links TRDV1 to TRDJ1, with D possibly being TRDD2 (8 bases). Germline V gene data show CDR1 as TSWWSYY and CDR2 as QGS. The CDR3 contains 20 residues. V was pared by 3 bases and J by 0 bases, with 26 bases between. CDR3 sequence (DNA): TGTGCTCTTGGGGACCGACAAAACTTCCTACGAGGGGGATACACCGATAAACTCATCTTT. It codes for CALGDRQNFLRGGYTDKLIF.

This clone was observed a handful of times. A read error may produce the germline difference seen at one junction end. This sample includes further DNA sequences coding for the same CDR3. The CDR3 DNA reads TGTGCTCTTGGGGAACTCCGTGGTCCCCCCTGGGGGATGGACACCGACAAACTCATCTTT. Translating gives CALGELRGPPWGMDTDKLIF. This chain connects TRDV1 to TRDJ1, with TRDD3 matching 9 bases. The CDR3 length is 20 residues. The germline CDR1 and CDR2 sequences are TSWWSYY and QGS.

This clone was detected only a few times. The protein in this entry is translated from the DNA; at residue 4 it differs from the protein listed in TCRdb. V and J are TRDV1 and TRDJ1; possible D gene TRDD3, 6 bases. Per the germline V gene, CDR1 is TSWWSYY and CDR2 is QGS. Trimming left V 8 bases short and J 0 bases short, with 28 bases between. The CDR3 contains 19 residues. In nucleotides, the CDR3 is TGTGCTCTTTGGGCATCACTCGGGGGGACTGGTACCTACACCGATAAACTCATCTTT. Amino acids: CALWASLGGTGTYTDKLIF.

There are a few counts of this clone. TCRdb pairs this DNA with a much larger clone's protein that differs at residue 8, likely a read error; the protein shown was translated from the DNA. CDR3 coding DNA: TGTGCCTTGCCACGTGCGGTGCGAAACACCGATAAACTCATCTTT. Its translation: CALPRAVRNTDKLIF. J is TRDJ1 and V is TRDV3; D gene unclear. The germline V and J ends were trimmed by 3 bases and 0 bases, with 17 bases remaining between them. Germline CDR1 is TVYSNPD and CDR2 is GDNSRS (reference sequence). The CDR3 loop spans 15 amino acids.

This clone came up a few times. The sample holds other DNA sequences that translate to the same CDR3. The genes are TRDV1 and TRDJ1; TRDD3 matches 9 bases. This CDR3 has 18 residues. J gave up 3 bases and V 4 bases, and 15 bases lay outside the gene matches. Germline loops: CDR1 TSWWSYY, CDR2 QGS. The CDR3 sequence: CALGGVLTRGYGADKLIF. CDR3 nucleotide sequence: TGTGCTCTTGGGGGGGTTCTCACGAGGGGATACGGGGCCGATAAACTCATCTTT.

This clone is classed as medium-sized. J is TRDJ2 and V is TRDV1, with 11 bases matching TRDD3. The CDR3 consists of 19 residues. Trimming at V came to 4 bases and at J to 4 bases, leaving 14 bases not matched to a gene. Per germline, CDR1 TSWWSYY and CDR2 QGS. The CDR3 loop reads CALGAPGPWGILRTAQLFF. CDR3 nucleotide sequence: TGTGCTCTTGGGGCCCCCGGCCCCTGGGGGATACTCCGGACAGCACAACTCTTCTTT.

By frequency in the sample, this clone is medium-sized. Other DNA sequences within the sample encode an identical CDR3. The chain has TRDV2 and TRDJ1; tentatively, D is TRDD3 (6 bases). CDR3 length: 16 residues. The V gene lost 4 bases and the J gene lost 0 bases, with 17 bases spanning the gap. From germline, CDR1 is GEAIGNYY and CDR2 EKD. CDR3 amino acids: CACDLLGNGYTDKLIF. The CDR3 DNA reads as TGTGCCTGTGATCTCCTGGGGAATGGATACACCGATAAACTCATCTTT.

Note on this clone: A much larger clone differs from this one at a single base, so this may be a read error. Other DNA sequences in the sample encode the same CDR3. The J gene is TRDJ2, the V gene TRDV2; 10 bases are a match to TRDD3. The germline V gene encodes CDR1 GEAIGNYY and CDR2 EKD. The CDR3 spans 15 residues. The CDR3 DNA is TGCGCCTGTGATAATTTGGGGGATACGACAGCACAACTCTTCTTT. Encoded protein: CACDNLGDTTAQLFF.

Within the sample, this clone is medium-sized. The V call is TRDV1, the J call TRDJ1; no reliable D call. Trimming took off 0 bases at V and 0 bases at J, with 8 bases between the two ends. CDR1 is TSWWSYY, CDR2 QGS, per germline. The CDR3 has 15 residues. The CDR3 nucleotides read TGTGCTCTTGGGGAACTATTCGACCACACCGATAAACTCATCTTT. Translated, it gives CALGELFDHTDKLIF.

This clone is large by share. The sample contains more than one DNA sequence encoding this CDR3. The CDR3 DNA follows: TGTGCCTGTGACTACTGGGGGAGCTCCTGGGACACCCGACAGATGTTTTTC. This translates into CACDYWGSSWDTRQMFF. The V gene is TRDV2, the J gene TRDJ3; 9 bases match TRDD3. The ends lost 3 bases at V and 0 bases at J; junction bases unmatched: 2. CDR1 and CDR2 (germline): GEAIGNYY, EKD. The CDR3 is made up of 17 amino acids.